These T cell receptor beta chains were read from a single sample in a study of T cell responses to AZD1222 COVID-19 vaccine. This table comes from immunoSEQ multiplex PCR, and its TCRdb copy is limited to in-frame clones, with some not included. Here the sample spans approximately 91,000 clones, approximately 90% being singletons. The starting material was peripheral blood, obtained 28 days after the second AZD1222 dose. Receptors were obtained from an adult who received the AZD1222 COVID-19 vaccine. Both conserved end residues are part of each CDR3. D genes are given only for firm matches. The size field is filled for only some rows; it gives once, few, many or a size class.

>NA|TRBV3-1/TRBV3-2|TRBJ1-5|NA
CASSQRGTDQPQHF
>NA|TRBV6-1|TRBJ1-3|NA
CASSEAGGSGNTIYF
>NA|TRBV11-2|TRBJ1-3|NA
CASSPQKGSLSGNTIYF
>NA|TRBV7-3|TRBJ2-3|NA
CASSSPGAITDTQYF
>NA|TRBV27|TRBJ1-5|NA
CASSLSGGINQPQHF
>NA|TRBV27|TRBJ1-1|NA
CASSLAGRAFF
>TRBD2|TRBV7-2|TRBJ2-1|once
CASSSRLLKAGARSEQFF
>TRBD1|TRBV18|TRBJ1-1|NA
CASSPDQGATEAFF
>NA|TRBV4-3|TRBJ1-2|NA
CASSQAWERGHHYGYTF
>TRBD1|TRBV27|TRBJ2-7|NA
CASSFGQGAASEQYF
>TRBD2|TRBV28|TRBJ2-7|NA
CASSLGLAGAVKREQYF
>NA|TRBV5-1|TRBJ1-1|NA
CASSPRGRDTEAFF
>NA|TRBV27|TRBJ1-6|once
CASSLNRDGSPLHF
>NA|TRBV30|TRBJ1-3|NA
CASSGLSGNTIYF
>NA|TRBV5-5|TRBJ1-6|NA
CASSSSGGAGSPLHF
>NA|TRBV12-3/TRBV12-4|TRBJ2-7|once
CASSLDQYVQYF
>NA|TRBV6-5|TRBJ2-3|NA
CASSYSSGLLTDTQYF
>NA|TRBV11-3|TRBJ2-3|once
CASSLEEGSSQYF
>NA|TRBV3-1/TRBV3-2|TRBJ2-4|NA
CASSIKNIQYF
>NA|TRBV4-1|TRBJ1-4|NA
CASSQAGGQGEKLFF
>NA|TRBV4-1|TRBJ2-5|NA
CASSQYPGTVQETQYF
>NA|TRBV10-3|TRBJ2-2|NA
CASTQDTTGELFF
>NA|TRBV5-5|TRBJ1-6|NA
CASSFALEPPLHF
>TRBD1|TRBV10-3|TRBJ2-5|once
CAISESRGLDRGRETQYF
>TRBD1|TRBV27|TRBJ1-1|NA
CASSRGQGGTEAFF
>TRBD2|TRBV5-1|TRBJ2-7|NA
CASSLGLAVTYEQYF
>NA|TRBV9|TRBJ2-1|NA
CASSFTASRNEQFF
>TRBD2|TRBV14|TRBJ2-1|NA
CASSQSRLAREQFF
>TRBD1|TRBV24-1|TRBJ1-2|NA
CATSDLPRGRPNYGYTF
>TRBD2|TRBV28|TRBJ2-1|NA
CASRRSSGSRNEQFF
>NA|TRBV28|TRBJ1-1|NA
CASSPPGNTEAFF
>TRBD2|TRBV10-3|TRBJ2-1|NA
CAIRVGLAAADEQFF
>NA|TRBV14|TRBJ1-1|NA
CASSQTLNTEAFF
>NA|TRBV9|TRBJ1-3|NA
CASSVGAGSGNTIYF
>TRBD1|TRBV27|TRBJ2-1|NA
CASSPDRAGAEQFF
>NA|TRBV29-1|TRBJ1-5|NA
CSVERSNQPQHF
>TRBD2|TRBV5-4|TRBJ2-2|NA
CASSHRGGTSGRGAGELFF
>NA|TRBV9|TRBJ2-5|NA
CASSRLTRGGPQETQYF
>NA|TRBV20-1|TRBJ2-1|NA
CSATHYNEQFF
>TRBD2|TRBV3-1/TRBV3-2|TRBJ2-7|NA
CASSRSRLAGDEDEQYF
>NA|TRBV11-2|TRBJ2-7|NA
CASSPQIRGDEQYF